One and the same sample provided the 18 T cell receptor beta chains below, sequenced in a study of early T cells in non-severe SARS-CoV-2 infection. TCRdb reanalysed the 5' RACE reads using MiXCR and keeps one entry per CDR3 protein. The data show about 83,000 distinct CDR3 sequences, with more than 9% seen just once and more than 6.5% held by the top ten. The sequencing input was whole blood. The receptors shown here come from an adult who was a healthcare worker with PCR-confirmed SARS-CoV-2 infection or an uninfected control (not recorded which).

This clonotype occurred once. The chain carries TRBV21-1 and TRBJ2-4; the table calls TRBD1, which could not be checked here. TRBV21-1 counts as a pseudogene. The CDR3 extends over 15 amino acids. The CDR3 is CASSGRRWLRDRVLF. The DNA of the CDR3 is TGTGCCAGCAGCGGGCGAAGATGGCTCCGGGACAGGGTTTTATTC.

V is TRBV5-4 and J is TRBJ2-7, with 12 positions matching TRBD2. CDR1 and CDR2 from the germline V gene are SGHNT and YYREEE (reference sequence). Trimming took 2 bases from V and 5 from J; bases not matched to a gene: 2. The CDR3 covers 14 residues. The CDR3 is CASSFWTSGNEQYF. In DNA form, the CDR3 reads TGTGCCAGCAGCTTTTGGACTAGCGGGAACGAGCAGTACTTC.

The chain combines TRBV20-1 with TRBJ2-7; 8 bases are a match to TRBD2. The CDR3 is 16 residues long. Germline CDR1 is DFQATT and CDR2 is SNEGSKA (reference sequence). After removal of 4 bases from V and 0 bases from J, the junction contained 11 bases not matched to a gene. CDR3 nucleotide sequence: TGCAGTGCTACCCTCAACTTAGCGGGGCGCTCCTACGAGCAGTACTTC. Its translation is CSATLNLAGRSYEQYF.

This clonotype was counted only a few times. The chain couples TRBV14 to TRBJ2-5; D may be TRBD1 or TRBD2 (5 bases each). This CDR3 has 13 amino acids. Germline V gives CDR1 SGHDN, CDR2 FVKESK. The V gene lost 0 bases and the J gene lost 5 bases, with 7 bases spanning the gap. The DNA for the CDR3 is TGTGCCAGCAGCCAAGATTGGGGGGAGACCCAGTACTTC. As protein: CASSQDWGETQYF.

Many counts were recorded for this clonotype. The chain combines TRBV5-1 with TRBJ2-7; 7 bases are shared with TRBD2. V gave up 0 bases and J gave up 7 bases; unmatched junction bases: 10. The CDR3 covers 15 residues. Germline CDR1 is SGHRS and CDR2 is YFSETQ. The CDR3 region has the DNA TGCGCCAGCAGCTTGGGACGGGCGGGAGCGAGGGAGCAGTACTTC. Translated, it gives CASSLGRAGAREQYF. Complete variable domain (other parts from reference TRBV5-1 and TRBJ2-7): KAGVTQTPRYLIKTRGQQVTLSCSPISGHRSVSWYQQTPGQGLQFLFEYFSETQRNKGNFPGRFSGRQFSNSRSEMNVSTLELGDSALYLCASSLGRAGAREQYFGPGTRLTVT.

This clonotype was seen repeatedly, ten times or more. The chain couples TRBV14 to TRBJ2-5; either TRBD1 or TRBD2 may fit D (5 bases each). Deletions cut 5 bases from V and 2 bases from J, with 15 bases between. CDR3 size: 15 residues. Germline V gives CDR1 SGHDN, CDR2 FVKESK. CDR3 region: CASSSGRRRQETQYF. The CDR3 nucleotides read TGTGCCAGCAGCTCGGGACGCCGGAGACAAGAGACCCAGTACTTC. The full variable domain, with the rest looked up from reference TRBV14 and TRBJ2-5, is EAGVTQFPSHSVIEKGQTVTLRCDPISGHDNLYWYRRVMGKEIKFLLHFVKESKQDESGMPNNRFLAERTGGTYSTLKVQPAELEDSGVYFCASSSGRRRQETQYFGPGTRLLVL.

This clonotype was counted a few times. The rearrangement uses TRBV7-2 and TRBJ2-7; unclear D gene. The CDR3 runs to 14 residues. Trimming left V 0 bases short and J 0 bases short, with 6 bases between. Germline V gene data show CDR1 as SGHTA and CDR2 as FQGNSA. The CDR3 DNA reads as TGTGCCAGCAGCTTAGCTTCCGGCTCCTACGAGCAGTACTTC. The encoded protein is CASSLASGSYEQYF.

This clonotype was counted between two and nine times. The chain joins TRBV5-6 to TRBJ1-1, with D unclear. The length of the CDR3 is 13 residues. Germline assignment: CDR1 SGHDT and CDR2 YYEEEE. Trimming left V 0 bases short and J 4 bases short, with 7 bases between. The CDR3 nucleotides are TGTGCCAGCAGCTTGGTGGGGTCCACTGAAGCTTTCTTT. Amino acids: CASSLVGSTEAFF.

The chain has TRBV6-2 or TRBV6-3 and TRBJ2-4, with D possibly being TRBD1 (5 bases). The CDR3 contains 15 residues. From germline, CDR1 is MNHEY and CDR2 SVGEGT. Trimming took 5 bases from V and 0 from J, leaving 11 bases between them. The CDR3 loop reads CASSRQLLAKNIQYF. CDR3 nucleotide sequence: TGTGCCAGCAGTCGACAGCTACTAGCCAAAAACATTCAGTACTTC.

This clonotype showed up many times. The chain recombines TRBV5-4 with TRBJ2-7, with D possibly being TRBD1 or TRBD2 (5 bases each). Looked up from germline, CDR1 is SGHNT and CDR2 is YYREEE (reference sequence). This CDR3 is built from 14 residues. V was shortened by 4 bases and J by 5 bases, with 16 bases between the two germline ends. In DNA, the CDR3 is TGTGCCAGCAGCGCGGGCGGCAGGGTAGACGAGCAGTACTTC. Its translation: CASSAGGRVDEQYF.

This clonotype was detected only a few times. CDR3 in amino acids: CASSPGTERTDTQYF. For the CDR3, the DNA is TGCGCCAGCAGCCCTGGGACAGAGAGAACAGATACGCAGTATTTT. The rearrangement links TRBV5-1 to TRBJ2-3, with TRBD1 identical over 7 bases. The germline V gene has CDR1 SGHRS and CDR2 YFSETQ. The CDR3 runs 15 residues. Losses at the gene ends were 4 bases for V and 3 bases for J; bases not matched to a gene: 8.

This clonotype came up many times. V is TRBV29-1 and J is TRBJ2-7; D not certain. The CDR3 sequence is 12 residues long. Germline V gives CDR1 SQVTM, CDR2 ANQGSEA. V was pared by 7 bases and J by 7 bases, with 17 bases between. This chain's CDR3 is CSARSGSREQYF. CDR3 coding DNA: TGCAGCGCCCGGTCTGGATCAAGGGAGCAGTACTTC.

This clonotype was detected a few times. The J gene is TRBJ2-1, the V gene TRBV6-2 or TRBV6-3, with 7 nucleotides matching TRBD1. From germline, CDR1 is MNHEY and CDR2 SVGEGT. After removal of 2 bases from V and 9 bases from J, the junction contained 4 bases not matched to a gene. The CDR3 totals 13 residues. This CDR3 reads CASSYITGVEQFF. The DNA of the CDR3 is TGTGCCAGCAGTTACATTACAGGGGTTGAGCAGTTCTTC.

This clonotype was detected ten times or more. The rearrangement joins TRBV10-3 to TRBJ2-3; weak D call: TRBD1 (5 bases). The CDR3 covers 15 residues. V lost 9 bases, J lost 2 bases, and 18 bases lay in between. Germline CDR1 and CDR2: ENHRY and SYGVKD. The DNA for the CDR3 is TGTGCCATTGCTCTGACAGTGCTGAACACAGATACGCAGTATTTT. It yields the protein CAIALTVLNTDTQYF.

This clonotype came up a few times. This rearrangement joins TRBV29-1 to TRBJ1-2; possibly TRBD1 for D (6 bases). Germline V CDR1 and CDR2: SQVTM, ANQGSEA. V was pared by 6 bases and J by 2 bases, with 16 bases between. This CDR3 is 14 amino acids long. This chain's CDR3 is CSVETRGENYGYTF. CDR3 DNA sequence: TGCAGCGTCGAAACCAGGGGAGAAAACTATGGCTACACCTTC.

In this sample, this clonotype turned up a few times. The chain employs TRBV7-9 and TRBJ2-5; D may be TRBD2 (6 bases). Germline V CDR1 and CDR2: SEHNR, FQNEAQ (reference sequence). CDR3 size: 13 residues. V shed 4 bases and J shed 5 bases, with 11 bases lying between them. CDR3: CASSSGGLETQYF. Written as DNA, the CDR3 is TGTGCCAGCAGCTCCGGGGGATTGGAGACCCAGTACTTC.

This clonotype was detected only a few times. V and J are TRBV12-3 or TRBV12-4 and TRBJ2-5, with 9 bases matching TRBD1. The CDR3 extends over 13 amino acids. The trim removed 8 bases at V and 6 bases at J, leaving 7 bases unmatched. The CDR3 here is CASLGTGQQTQYF. In DNA form, the CDR3 reads TGTGCCAGCCTTGGGACAGGGCAACAGACCCAGTACTTC.

Ten or more counts support this clonotype. J is TRBJ1-5 and V is TRBV19; 10 nucleotides line up with TRBD1. This CDR3 contains 16 residues. With V trimmed by 3 bases and J by 7 bases, 9 bases remained unmatched. Germline V lookup: CDR1 LNHDA, CDR2 SQIVND (reference sequence). In DNA, the CDR3 is TGTGCCAGTAGTATCGGCGGGGGACAGGGGCGGCAGCCCCAGCATTTT. Translating gives CASSIGGGQGRQPQHF.